This TCR beta chain was retrieved from a study of T-cell reconstitution after alpha-beta-depleted transplantation in children. TCRbeta library preparation incorporated unique molecular identifiers. TCRdb reprocessed the PCR reads with MiXCR, giving one entry per CDR3 protein. The sample contains approximately 47,000 distinct CDR3 sequences, 50% to 55% of which appear only once. Germline V CDR1 and CDR2: SEHNR, FQNEAQ (reference sequence). This CDR3 contains 15 residues. Trimming left V 3 bases short and J 1 base short, with 12 bases between. In regard to this clonotype: The antigen is not known.

Findings of the study overall: After one year, T-cell counts and TCRbeta diversity mostly came from new T cells. The study traced high day-60 TCRbeta diversity in some patients to surviving recipient T cells and thymic progenitors. Several hundred rapidly expanded clones from non-depleted graft cells reportedly supplied alpha-beta T cells about two months post-transplant.

This TCR was sampled from a boy under three years old with SCID, due to receive a stem cell transplant. This chain uses TRBV7-9 with TRBJ2-5; D unresolved. The sample was peripheral blood, taken before TCRalphabeta/CD19-depleted stem cell transplant. The CDR3 DNA reads as TGTGCCAGCAGCTTCATGGGATCCACCCAAGAGACCCAGTACTTC. It specifies CASSFMGSTQETQYF.